This T cell receptor (beta chain) was obtained from a study of blood T cell repertoires in COVID-19. Study as a whole: T cells, B-cell-depleted T cells, or PBMCs provided the cDNA or gDNA that served as material.

Authors' analysis steps: By means of reference gene primer amplification, nucleated cell counts were estimated. The protocol was immunoSEQ multiplex PCR, while the TCRdb copy is restricted to in-frame clones and leaves out a portion. That table supplies the V and J calls and clone size; D and trimming were determined from the DNA. Found here are approximately 210,000 clones, approximately 80% of them singletons; the top ten hold around 4.7%. This CDR3 contains 12 residues. Deletions cut 1 base from V and 9 bases from J, with 9 bases between. The germline CDR1 and CDR2 sequences are SGHDN and FVKESK. Participants came from fewer than 25 US areas, aged about 18 to 100 years. Cohorts were based on clinical histories the participants reported.

The sample was PBMCs or T cells enriched from blood (not recorded which). This clonotype was sampled from a man aged 25-45 years with acute COVID-19. The gene calls are TRBV14 and TRBJ1-2, with D hard to call. The CDR3 DNA reads TGTGCCAGCAGCCAAGGCGCTTCCCGCTACACCTTC. It codes for CASSQGASRYTF.